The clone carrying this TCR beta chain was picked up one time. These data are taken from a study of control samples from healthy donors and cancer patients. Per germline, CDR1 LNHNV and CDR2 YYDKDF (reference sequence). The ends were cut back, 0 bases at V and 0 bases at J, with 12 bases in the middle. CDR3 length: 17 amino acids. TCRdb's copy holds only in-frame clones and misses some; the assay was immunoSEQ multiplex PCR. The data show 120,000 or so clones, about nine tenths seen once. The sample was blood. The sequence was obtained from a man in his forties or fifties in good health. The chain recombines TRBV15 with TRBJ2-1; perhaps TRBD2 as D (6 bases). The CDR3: CATSRESSGRSYNEQFF. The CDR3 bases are TGTGCCACCAGCAGAGAGAGCAGCGGGCGCTCCTACAATGAGCAGTTCTTC.